This is a list of T cell receptor beta chains from one sample in a study of blood T cell repertoires in COVID-19. The protocol was immunoSEQ multiplex PCR, while the TCRdb copy is restricted to in-frame clones and leaves out a portion. The top ten clones hold 1.5% to 2% of a sample with 150,000 to 200,000 clones, nearly 90% of them seen once. Sequencing used peripheral blood. These TCRs come from a man aged 18 to 30 who had recovered from COVID-19. The CDR3 runs from the conserved cysteine through the conserved F or W. Each record gives: V gene, clone size, D gene, CDR3 length, J gene, CDR3 protein, CDR3 DNA. A D gene is named only where the DNA matches it firmly. Clone size appears in some rows only: once, few, many, or a class for an expanded clone.

v_call: TRBV20-1; clone_size: .; d_call: .; cdr3_length: 14; j_call: TRBJ2-1; cdr3_aa: CSASGRSSYNEQFF; cdr3_nt: TGCAGTGCTAGTGGGAGGAGCTCCTACAATGAGCAGTTCTTC
v_call: TRBV27; clone_size: .; d_call: .; cdr3_length: 13; j_call: TRBJ2-7; cdr3_aa: CASSPGRSYEQYF; cdr3_nt: TGTGCCAGCTCCCCCGGGAGATCCTACGAGCAGTACTTC
v_call: TRBV18; clone_size: once; d_call: TRBD1; cdr3_length: 14; j_call: TRBJ1-1; cdr3_aa: CASSPDRGWTEAFF; cdr3_nt: TGTGCCAGCTCACCGGACAGGGGATGGACTGAAGCTTTCTTT
v_call: TRBV4-1; clone_size: once; d_call: TRBD2; cdr3_length: 15; j_call: TRBJ2-7; cdr3_aa: CASSLYQASGYEQYF; cdr3_nt: TGCGCCAGCAGCCTTTACCAGGCTAGCGGTTACGAGCAGTACTTC
v_call: TRBV29-1; clone_size: once; d_call: .; cdr3_length: 15; j_call: TRBJ2-1; cdr3_aa: CSVEKGSGGGNEQFF; cdr3_nt: TGCAGCGTTGAGAAGGGAAGCGGTGGAGGGAATGAGCAGTTCTTC
v_call: TRBV5-1; clone_size: .; d_call: .; cdr3_length: 16; j_call: TRBJ2-1; cdr3_aa: CASSLGAGSSYNEQFF; cdr3_nt: TGCGCCAGCAGCCTGGGGGCGGGGAGCTCCTACAATGAGCAGTTCTTC
v_call: TRBV3-1/TRBV3-2; clone_size: .; d_call: .; cdr3_length: 16; j_call: TRBJ1-1; cdr3_aa: CASSQPWGGVNTEAFF; cdr3_nt: TGTGCCAGCAGCCAGCCCTGGGGGGGCGTGAACACTGAAGCTTTCTTT
v_call: TRBV19; clone_size: few; d_call: TRBD2; cdr3_length: 18; j_call: TRBJ2-1; cdr3_aa: CASIPPGLAGGGSNEQFF; cdr3_nt: TGTGCCAGTATTCCGCCGGGACTAGCGGGAGGAGGGTCCAATGAGCAGTTCTTC
v_call: TRBV7-9; clone_size: .; d_call: .; cdr3_length: 16; j_call: TRBJ2-2; cdr3_aa: CASSSTGLGPTGELFF; cdr3_nt: TGTGCCAGCAGCTCCACAGGGCTGGGCCCAACCGGGGAGCTGTTTTTT
v_call: TRBV6-6; clone_size: .; d_call: .; cdr3_length: 15; j_call: TRBJ2-7; cdr3_aa: CASSYLQESSYEQYF; cdr3_nt: TGTGCCAGCAGTTACCTACAGGAGAGCTCCTACGAGCAGTACTTC
v_call: TRBV28; clone_size: .; d_call: .; cdr3_length: 15; j_call: TRBJ1-5; cdr3_aa: CASSLGGGGNQPQHF; cdr3_nt: TGTGCCAGCAGTTTGGGAGGGGGAGGTAATCAGCCCCAGCATTTT
v_call: TRBV9; clone_size: .; d_call: .; cdr3_length: 12; j_call: TRBJ1-1; cdr3_aa: CASSAPSPEAFF; cdr3_nt: TGTGCCAGCAGCGCCCCGAGCCCTGAAGCTTTCTTT
v_call: TRBV30; clone_size: few; d_call: .; cdr3_length: 11; j_call: TRBJ1-1; cdr3_aa: CAWSVISEAFF; cdr3_nt: TGTGCCTGGAGTGTAATCTCCGAGGCTTTCTTT
v_call: TRBV10-3; clone_size: few; d_call: .; cdr3_length: 11; j_call: TRBJ2-7; cdr3_aa: CAISEGLEQYF; cdr3_nt: TGTGCCATCAGTGAGGGGCTTGAGCAGTACTTC
v_call: TRBV9; clone_size: .; d_call: TRBD2; cdr3_length: 15; j_call: TRBJ2-1; cdr3_aa: CASSPSSGGYNEQFF; cdr3_nt: TGTGCCAGCAGCCCCTCATCGGGAGGCTACAATGAGCAGTTCTTC
v_call: TRBV29-1; clone_size: .; d_call: .; cdr3_length: 11; j_call: TRBJ2-2; cdr3_aa: CSVLNTGELFF; cdr3_nt: TGCAGCGTTCTTAACACCGGGGAGCTGTTTTTT
v_call: TRBV5-4; clone_size: once; d_call: TRBD1; cdr3_length: 15; j_call: TRBJ1-2; cdr3_aa: CASSLRPGQGAGYTF; cdr3_nt: TGTGCCAGCAGCTTGCGACCGGGACAGGGGGCTGGCTACACCTTC
v_call: TRBV6-5; clone_size: .; d_call: .; cdr3_length: 16; j_call: TRBJ2-1; cdr3_aa: CASSYSGLALHEEQFF; cdr3_nt: TGTGCCAGCAGTTACTCTGGTCTAGCCCTGCACGAGGAGCAGTTCTTC
v_call: TRBV7-9; clone_size: .; d_call: TRBD2; cdr3_length: 19; j_call: TRBJ2-3; cdr3_aa: CASSSTSGRAYDGTDTQYF; cdr3_nt: TGTGCCAGCAGCTCGACTAGCGGGAGGGCCTACGATGGCACAGATACGCAGTATTTT
v_call: TRBV15; clone_size: .; d_call: .; cdr3_length: 14; j_call: TRBJ2-7; cdr3_aa: CATSRARPAYEQYF; cdr3_nt: TGTGCCACCAGCAGAGCTCGCCCAGCCTACGAGCAGTACTTC
v_call: TRBV19; clone_size: .; d_call: .; cdr3_length: 14; j_call: TRBJ1-4; cdr3_aa: CASSRRGTNEKLFF; cdr3_nt: TGTGCCAGTAGTCGGCGGGGAACTAATGAAAAACTGTTTTTT
v_call: TRBV7-6; clone_size: .; d_call: .; cdr3_length: 17; j_call: TRBJ2-2; cdr3_aa: CASSLALDRLNTGELFF; cdr3_nt: TGTGCCAGCAGCTTAGCGCTCGACAGATTGAACACCGGGGAGCTGTTTTTT
v_call: TRBV30; clone_size: .; d_call: TRBD2; cdr3_length: 15; j_call: TRBJ2-7; cdr3_aa: CAWRTTSGGSYEQYF; cdr3_nt: TGTGCCTGGAGAACTACTAGCGGTGGGTCCTACGAGCAGTACTTC
v_call: TRBV25-1; clone_size: .; d_call: TRBD2; cdr3_length: 11; j_call: TRBJ2-7; cdr3_aa: CASTLAGVQYF; cdr3_nt: TGTGCCAGCACGCTAGCGGGAGTACAGTACTTC
v_call: TRBV19; clone_size: .; d_call: .; cdr3_length: 14; j_call: TRBJ2-7; cdr3_aa: CASSGAAAGHEQYF; cdr3_nt: TGTGCCAGTAGTGGGGCGGCGGCCGGGCACGAGCAGTACTTC
v_call: TRBV14; clone_size: .; d_call: .; cdr3_length: 15; j_call: TRBJ1-1; cdr3_aa: CASSSQQVGNTEAFF; cdr3_nt: TGTGCCAGCAGCTCCCAACAGGTGGGAAACACTGAAGCTTTCTTT
v_call: TRBV4-3; clone_size: .; d_call: TRBD2; cdr3_length: 16; j_call: TRBJ2-7; cdr3_aa: CASSQEPGLAGDEQYF; cdr3_nt: TGCGCCAGCAGCCAAGAGCCGGGACTAGCGGGAGACGAGCAGTACTTC
v_call: TRBV27; clone_size: .; d_call: .; cdr3_length: 14; j_call: TRBJ1-6; cdr3_aa: CASSPGVEVSPLHF; cdr3_nt: TGTGCCAGCAGCCCGGGAGTTGAGGTTTCACCCCTCCACTTT
v_call: TRBV21-1; clone_size: .; d_call: .; cdr3_length: 13; j_call: TRBJ2-7; cdr3_aa: CASSKARTDEQYF; cdr3_nt: TGTGCCAGCAGCAAAGCGAGGACAGACGAGCAGTACTTC
v_call: TRBV11-3; clone_size: .; d_call: TRBD1; cdr3_length: 15; j_call: TRBJ2-1; cdr3_aa: CASSDGTGYDFEQFF; cdr3_nt: TGTGCCAGCAGCGACGGGACAGGGTACGACTTTGAGCAGTTCTTC
v_call: TRBV7-2; clone_size: .; d_call: .; cdr3_length: 16; j_call: TRBJ1-1; cdr3_aa: CASSLGPQGSGAEAFF; cdr3_nt: TGTGCCAGCAGCTTAGGACCACAGGGAAGTGGGGCTGAAGCTTTCTTT
v_call: TRBV4-1; clone_size: few; d_call: .; cdr3_length: 12; j_call: TRBJ2-7; cdr3_aa: CASLSPAGEQYF; cdr3_nt: TGCGCCAGCCTTAGCCCAGCGGGCGAGCAGTACTTC
v_call: TRBV6-5; clone_size: .; d_call: .; cdr3_length: 15; j_call: TRBJ2-7; cdr3_aa: CASSPGVAVAWEQYF; cdr3_nt: TGTGCCAGCAGTCCCGGAGTTGCAGTAGCCTGGGAGCAGTACTTC
v_call: TRBV14; clone_size: once; d_call: TRBD2; cdr3_length: 18; j_call: TRBJ2-1; cdr3_aa: CASSQSLTSGSSYNEQFF; cdr3_nt: TGTGCCAGCAGCCAATCTTTGACTAGCGGGAGCTCCTACAATGAGCAGTTCTTC
v_call: TRBV27; clone_size: .; d_call: .; cdr3_length: 16; j_call: TRBJ2-3; cdr3_aa: CASSLRVGRGTDTQYF; cdr3_nt: TGTGCCAGCAGTTTAAGGGTCGGGCGGGGCACAGATACGCAGTATTTT
v_call: TRBV5-6; clone_size: .; d_call: .; cdr3_length: 13; j_call: TRBJ2-7; cdr3_aa: CASSPLQGYEQYF; cdr3_nt: TGTGCCAGCAGCCCTCTACAGGGCTACGAGCAGTACTTC
v_call: TRBV5-4; clone_size: .; d_call: .; cdr3_length: 15; j_call: TRBJ1-1; cdr3_aa: CASSGVSSKGAEAFF; cdr3_nt: TGTGCCAGCAGCGGGGTTAGCAGCAAAGGGGCTGAAGCTTTCTTT
v_call: TRBV19; clone_size: .; d_call: TRBD2; cdr3_length: 15; j_call: TRBJ2-1; cdr3_aa: CASSINSGRYNEQFF; cdr3_nt: TGTGCCAGTAGTATCAATAGCGGGAGATACAATGAGCAGTTCTTC
v_call: TRBV9; clone_size: .; d_call: TRBD2; cdr3_length: 14; j_call: TRBJ2-7; cdr3_aa: CASSVRSGAYEQYF; cdr3_nt: TGTGCCAGCAGCGTCCGCAGCGGGGCGTACGAGCAGTACTTC
v_call: TRBV6-5; clone_size: .; d_call: .; cdr3_length: 14; j_call: TRBJ2-1; cdr3_aa: CASSYNRDSNEQFF; cdr3_nt: TGTGCCAGCAGTTACAACAGGGATTCTAATGAGCAGTTCTTC
v_call: TRBV6-2/TRBV6-3; clone_size: .; d_call: .; cdr3_length: 13; j_call: TRBJ1-1; cdr3_aa: CASSFRMNTEAFF; cdr3_nt: TGTGCCAGCAGTTTCCGTATGAACACTGAAGCTTTCTTT
v_call: TRBV6-2/TRBV6-3; clone_size: .; d_call: .; cdr3_length: 11; j_call: TRBJ2-7; cdr3_aa: CASSQGGHQLF; cdr3_nt: TGTGCCAGCAGTCAAGGCGGACATCAACTATTC
v_call: TRBV5-5; clone_size: .; d_call: .; cdr3_length: 14; j_call: TRBJ1-1; cdr3_aa: CASSRDGRGAEAFF; cdr3_nt: TGTGCCAGCAGCCGGGACGGCCGGGGGGCTGAAGCTTTCTTT
v_call: TRBV19; clone_size: .; d_call: .; cdr3_length: 12; j_call: TRBJ2-2; cdr3_aa: CASSTRAGELFF; cdr3_nt: TGTGCCAGTAGTACGAGGGCCGGGGAGCTGTTTTTT
v_call: TRBV15; clone_size: .; d_call: TRBD1; cdr3_length: 14; j_call: TRBJ1-2; cdr3_aa: CATSTSGGGYGYTF; cdr3_nt: TGTGCCACCAGCACCTCAGGGGGCGGGTATGGCTACACCTTC
v_call: TRBV7-2; clone_size: .; d_call: .; cdr3_length: 16; j_call: TRBJ2-1; cdr3_aa: CASSFEPAASYNEQFF; cdr3_nt: TGTGCCAGCAGCTTCGAGCCAGCGGCATCCTACAATGAGCAGTTCTTC
v_call: TRBV28; clone_size: .; d_call: .; cdr3_length: 11; j_call: TRBJ2-7; cdr3_aa: CASSFAYEQYF; cdr3_nt: TGTGCCAGCAGTTTCGCCTACGAGCAGTACTTC
v_call: TRBV6-2/TRBV6-3; clone_size: .; d_call: TRBD1; cdr3_length: 15; j_call: TRBJ1-1; cdr3_aa: CASSSSTQGDTEAFF; cdr3_nt: TGTGCCAGCAGTTCCTCCACCCAGGGGGACACTGAAGCTTTCTTT
v_call: TRBV7-9; clone_size: .; d_call: TRBD2; cdr3_length: 15; j_call: TRBJ2-1; cdr3_aa: CASSLDGRASGEQFF; cdr3_nt: TGTGCCAGCAGCTTAGACGGGAGGGCCTCCGGTGAGCAGTTCTTC
v_call: TRBV4-1; clone_size: .; d_call: TRBD2; cdr3_length: 14; j_call: TRBJ2-7; cdr3_aa: CASSQDPGGYEQYF; cdr3_nt: TGCGCCAGCAGCCAAGATCCGGGGGGGTACGAGCAGTACTTC
v_call: TRBV9; clone_size: .; d_call: TRBD2; cdr3_length: 15; j_call: TRBJ2-3; cdr3_aa: CASSTSGGSADTQYF; cdr3_nt: TGTGCCAGCAGCACGTCCGGCGGGAGTGCAGATACGCAGTATTTT
v_call: TRBV4-1; clone_size: .; d_call: TRBD1; cdr3_length: 16; j_call: TRBJ1-2; cdr3_aa: CASSGTGSLTNYGYTF; cdr3_nt: TGCGCCAGCAGCGGGACAGGGTCCCTTACTAACTATGGCTACACCTTC
v_call: TRBV28; clone_size: .; d_call: .; cdr3_length: 15; j_call: TRBJ1-5; cdr3_aa: CASRWAGQTNQPQHF; cdr3_nt: TGTGCCAGCAGATGGGCGGGGCAGACCAATCAGCCCCAGCATTTT
v_call: TRBV12-3/TRBV12-4; clone_size: once; d_call: .; cdr3_length: 10; j_call: TRBJ2-1; cdr3_aa: CATRGNEQFF; cdr3_nt: TGTGCCACCCGAGGGAATGAGCAGTTCTTC
v_call: TRBV9; clone_size: .; d_call: .; cdr3_length: 13; j_call: TRBJ1-2; cdr3_aa: CASSVRGNYGYTF; cdr3_nt: TGTGCCAGCAGCGTAAGAGGCAACTATGGCTACACCTTC
v_call: TRBV7-9; clone_size: .; d_call: TRBD2; cdr3_length: 15; j_call: TRBJ2-7; cdr3_aa: CASSLGTSGRDEQYF; cdr3_nt: TGTGCCAGCAGCCTCGGGACTAGCGGGAGGGACGAGCAGTACTTC
v_call: TRBV5-1; clone_size: .; d_call: .; cdr3_length: 17; j_call: TRBJ2-2; cdr3_aa: CASSLVVAAKNTGELFF; cdr3_nt: TGCGCCAGCAGCTTGGTGGTGGCGGCAAAGAACACCGGGGAGCTGTTTTTT
v_call: TRBV5-4; clone_size: .; d_call: TRBD2; cdr3_length: 13; j_call: TRBJ2-1; cdr3_aa: CASSLGLGEVQFF; cdr3_nt: TGTGCCAGCAGCTTAGGACTAGGGGAGGTGCAGTTCTTC